One sample yielded the 2 T cell receptor beta chains listed below, sequenced in a study of identical twins. TCRdb reanalysed the 5' RACE reads using MiXCR and keeps one entry per CDR3 protein. There are around 200,000 distinct CDR3 sequences in the sample; roughly 9.4% occur only once, and 5% to 6% lies in the top ten. The sample consisted of memory (CD45RO+) T cells sorted from blood. These TCRs come from a woman in her late teens or twenties in good health.

This clonotype was counted a few times. The chain recombines TRBV5-6 with TRBJ1-6; D gene ambiguous. The ends were cut back, 0 bases at V and 12 bases at J, with 16 bases in the middle. Germline CDR1 is SGHDT and CDR2 is YYEEEE. The CDR3 has 15 amino acids. CDR3 DNA: TGTGCCAGCAGCTTGGCCAGATTGGTCCGGGGACCCCTCCACTTT. As protein: CASSLARLVRGPLHF.

V and J are TRBV20-1 and TRBJ2-3, with 12 bases identical to TRBD2. Germline lookup yields CDR1 DFQATT and CDR2 SNEGSKA (reference sequence). CDR3 length: 15 amino acids. The J segment lost 5 bases and the V segment lost 0 bases, leaving 3 bases of the junction unmatched. The CDR3 sequence is CSARDRLAGVDTQYF. For the CDR3, the DNA is TGCAGTGCTAGAGATCGACTAGCGGGGGTAGATACGCAGTATTTT.